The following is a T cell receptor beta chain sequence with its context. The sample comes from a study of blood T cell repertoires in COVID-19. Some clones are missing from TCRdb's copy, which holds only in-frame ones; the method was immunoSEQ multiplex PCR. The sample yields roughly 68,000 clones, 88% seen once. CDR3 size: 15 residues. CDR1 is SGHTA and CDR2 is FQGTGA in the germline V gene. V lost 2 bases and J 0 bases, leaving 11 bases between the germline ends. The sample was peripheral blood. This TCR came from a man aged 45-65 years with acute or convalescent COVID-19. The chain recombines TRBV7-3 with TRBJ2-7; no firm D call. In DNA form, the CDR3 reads TGTGCCAGCAGCTTATCGACTGTACGCTCCTACGAGCAGTACTTC. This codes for CASSLSTVRSYEQYF. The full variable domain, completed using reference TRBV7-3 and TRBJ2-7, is GAGVSQTPSNKVTEKGKYVELRCDPISGHTALYWYRQSLGQGPEFLIYFQGTGAADDSGLPNDRFFAVRPEGSVSTLKIQRTERGDSAVYLCASSLSTVRSYEQYFGPGTRLTVT.